Detailed here is one T cell receptor (beta chain). The antigen this receptor binds is unknown. No quality values exist for individual bases; no much larger clone is one base distant. Library creation used the immunoSEQ multiplex PCR assay. Following the manufacturer's protocol, the hsTCRB Kit was used to amplify rearranged TCR beta chain sequences. Sequencing of TCRB libraries was carried out on an Illumina MiSeq. The paper's processing steps were these. The proprietary platform of the kit vendor was used for demultiplexing, trimming and gene mapping. Sourced from immuneACCESS, this table was stored by TCRdb with only in-frame sequences that have V and J called. A share of the clones is absent; for the studies checked, an unresolved V gene accounts for under half, and the remainder has no known explanation. V and J calls plus clone size are reproduced from that table; the DNA served to infer D and trimming. The sample table shows around 60,000 clones, and about four fifths are seen once. 3.8% of the sample is in the top ten clones.

This record comes from a study of a mutant IDH1 vaccine in newly diagnosed glioma listed by TCRdb under 2021. Background on the whole study: Vaccination was initiated 4-6 weeks after radiotherapy alone, or concurrently with temozolomide cycles in the chemotherapy-containing groups. The roughly 33 treated patients were roughly 62% male and roughly 38% female, with a mean age of around 40 years. Before enrollment, most patients had been given radiochemotherapy with temozolomide as standard therapy, while the rest had received either radiotherapy alone or temozolomide alone. The week-35 safety follow-up was designated visit V12, and the week-47 end of study was designated visit V13. Peripheral blood was drawn at six visits: V03 (baseline), V05, V07, V10, V12 and V13. For exploratory analyses, longitudinal TCRB deep sequencing was carried out in roughly 23 treated patients wherever samples were available.

Explained via the paper, the time point label denotes: week 47, end of study. Each vaccine dose, consisting of 300 ug of a 20-mer mutant IDH1 peptide in Montanide, was administered subcutaneously with topical imiquimod. Patients received eight vaccinations in weeks 1, 3, 5, 7, 11, 15, 19 and 23, corresponding to visits V03 through V10. Donors had newly diagnosed WHO grade 3 or 4 IDH1-mutant astrocytomas with loss of nuclear ATRX. The samples were drawn from NOA16, a multicentre, single-arm, open-label phase I trial in Germany that tested a mutant IDH1 peptide vaccine in humans for the first time. Genomic DNA for TCRB sequencing was extracted from EDTA blood using the DNeasy Blood and Tissue Kit. Points the paper makes about the study in general: Availability determined which PBMC samples were chosen for TCRB deep sequencing. Pseudoprogression seemed to be unrelated to changes in the top peripheral T cell clonotypes found by TCRB sequencing. Across multiple MHC alleles, vaccine-induced immune responses were seen in about 93% of patients. According to the authors, sample limitations meant that analyses of patient blood samples could not be reproduced.

This material consisted of PBMCs, taken from a glioma patient whose treatment included an IDH1 peptide vaccine. The TCR originated in a man between 25 and 39 years old with glioma.

The nucleotide sequence reads TGTGCCAGCAGGGCATATAAGGACAGGCTGAACACTGAAGCTTTCTTT. It translates to CASRAYKDRLNTEAFF. The chain is encoded by TRBV2 joined to TRBJ1-1, with 7 middle bases fitting TRBD1. From the germline V gene, CDR1 is SNHLY and CDR2 is FYNNEI. The CDR3 runs 16 residues from the cysteine to the phenylalanine. Solely the CDR3 DNA is kept, with 48 bases framed from the first base. Compared with germline, V lacks 6 bases and J lacks 0 bases; bases without a gene match: 10.